One sample yielded the 16 T cell receptor beta chains listed below, sequenced in a study of identical twins. TCRdb fed the 5' RACE reads into MiXCR, producing one record per CDR3 protein. The sample consists of 350,000 or so distinct CDR3 sequences, 8.5% to 10% of them appearing once. The sequencing sample was made of naive T cells sorted from blood. The source of these receptors is a woman between 45 and 60 years old in good health.

This clonotype was detected many times. The gene calls are TRBV7-8 and TRBJ2-4; 9 bases map to TRBD1. From germline, CDR1 is SGHVS and CDR2 FQNEAQ. J lost 8 bases, V lost 5 bases, and 13 bases had no gene match. CDR3 length: 16 amino acids. The CDR3 sequence is CASSKGWDRDVDIQYF. As DNA, the CDR3 is TGTGCCAGCAGCAAAGGCTGGGACAGGGATGTAGACATTCAGTACTTC.

The chain is built from TRBV3-1 and TRBJ1-5; D call uncertain. Germline loops: CDR1 LGHDT, CDR2 YNNKEL (reference sequence). CDR3 length: 14 amino acids. V dropped 0 bases and J dropped 5 bases, with 8 bases sitting between them. CDR3 protein: CASSQDVDDQPQHF. The CDR3, as DNA: TGTGCCAGCAGCCAAGACGTAGACGATCAGCCCCAGCATTTT.

There are a few counts of this clonotype. V usage is TRBV2 and J usage is TRBJ2-1; D is ambiguous. Trimming took 2 bases from V and 0 from J, leaving 8 bases between them. CDR3 length equals 15 residues. The germline V gene encodes CDR1 SNHLY and CDR2 FYNNEI. This CDR3 is CASSETPSSYNEQFF. The CDR3 DNA reads TGTGCCAGCAGTGAAACTCCGAGCTCCTACAATGAGCAGTTCTTC.

The rearrangement joins TRBV5-1 to TRBJ2-7, with D perhaps TRBD2 (5 bases). Germline CDR1 SGHRS, CDR2 YFSETQ. The CDR3 sequence is 13 residues long. V was cut by 6 bases and J by 3 bases, with 13 bases left in between. DNA for the CDR3: TGCGCCAGCAAGGATACCGGGATCTACGAGCAGTACTTC. Translating it yields CASKDTGIYEQYF.

A few counts support this clonotype. J is TRBJ2-2 and V is TRBV20-1; the D gene is possibly TRBD2 (5 bases). CDR3 length: 15 residues. The V gene lost 3 bases and the J gene lost 0 bases, with 11 bases spanning the gap. Germline CDR1 DFQATT, CDR2 SNEGSKA (reference sequence). CDR3 sequence (DNA): TGCAGTGCTAGTCGCGGAGGCCCGAACACCGGGGAGCTGTTTTTT. Its protein is CSASRGGPNTGELFF.

This clonotype occurred a few times. The rearrangement joins TRBV12-3 or TRBV12-4 to TRBJ2-1, with a tentative D call TRBD2 (5 bases). This CDR3 is built from 17 residues. Deletions cut 3 bases from V and 4 bases from J, with 19 bases between. CDR3 region: CASSFAPFSEPYNEQFF. The CDR3 DNA is TGTGCCAGCAGTTTTGCCCCGTTTAGCGAGCCATACAATGAGCAGTTCTTC.

This clonotype occurred a few times. The V call is TRBV24-1, the J call TRBJ2-1; 7 bases are shared with TRBD2. Germline V gene data show CDR1 as KGHDR and CDR2 as SFDVKD. The CDR3 length is 11 residues. J lost 6 bases, V lost 9 bases, and 1 base had no gene match. CDR3 amino acids: CATGLVNEQFF. The CDR3 DNA sequence: TGTGCCACCGGACTAGTCAATGAGCAGTTCTTC.

There are many counts of this clonotype. CDR3 nucleotide sequence: TGTGCCAGCAGTCTCGGGCTGGGTGGCTACACCTTC. Residues: CASSLGLGGYTF. This rearrangement joins TRBV12-3 or TRBV12-4 to TRBJ1-2; no clear D. This CDR3 has 12 residues. V was clipped by 5 bases and J by 7 bases, with 11 bases between them.

This clonotype occurred many times. The chain couples TRBV2 to TRBJ2-2; D is possibly TRBD1 (6 bases). The V end lost 4 bases, the J end lost 0 bases, and 12 bases lay between the germline ends. Germline V gene lookup returns CDR1 SNHLY and CDR2 FYNNEI. This CDR3 spans 16 amino acids. Here the CDR3 reads CASSVGAGANTGELFF. In DNA, the CDR3 is TGTGCCAGCAGTGTAGGGGCAGGGGCGAACACCGGGGAGCTGTTTTTT.

The chain links TRBV19 to TRBJ2-1, with 7 bases matching TRBD2. Germline CDR1 LNHDA, CDR2 SQIVND (reference sequence). CDR3 length: 13 amino acids. V was pared by 4 bases and J by 8 bases, with 5 bases of the junction left unmatched. DNA of the CDR3: TGTGCCAGTAGTAGGACTAGTAAGGATGAGCAGTTCTTC. Residues: CASSRTSKDEQFF. Full variable domain (rest looked up from reference TRBV19 and TRBJ2-1): DGGITQSPKYLFRKEGQNVTLSCEQNLNHDAMYWYRQDPGQGLRLIYYSQIVNDFQKGDIAEGYSVSREKKESFPLTVTSAQKNPTAFYLCASSRTSKDEQFFGPGTRLTVL.

This clonotype has just a few counts. The rearrangement uses TRBV7-9 and TRBJ2-5; 11 bases are a match to TRBD2. Germline CDR1 reads SEHNR; CDR2 reads FQNEAQ (reference sequence). Losses at the gene ends were 7 bases for V and 3 bases for J; bases not matched to a gene: 4. This CDR3 has 14 amino acids. The CDR3 sequence is CASNQGLAEETQYF. The CDR3 DNA is TGTGCCAGCAACCAGGGACTAGCGGAAGAGACCCAGTACTTC.

This clonotype was seen a handful of times. The chain carries TRBV5-1 and TRBJ2-7; perhaps TRBD1 as D (6 bases). This CDR3 has 14 amino acids. V gave up 0 bases and J gave up 0 bases, with 7 bases separating them. CDR1 is SGHRS and CDR2 is YFSETQ in the germline V gene. DNA for the CDR3: TGCGCCAGCAGCTTGGGGACAGTCTCCTACGAGCAGTACTTC. As protein: CASSLGTVSYEQYF.

This clonotype was seen at least ten times. The gene calls are TRBV5-1 and TRBJ1-1; D unclear. V was cut by 0 bases and J by 1 base, with 10 bases left in between. Germline V gives CDR1 SGHRS, CDR2 YFSETQ. This CDR3 is built from 15 residues. This CDR3 reads CASSLDPGKNTEAFF. The CDR3 DNA reads TGCGCCAGCAGCTTGGATCCGGGAAAGAACACTGAAGCTTTCTTT.

The chain couples TRBV7-8 to TRBJ1-1, with TRBD1 matching 8 bases. This CDR3 spans 15 amino acids. The germline V gene has CDR1 SGHVS and CDR2 FQNEAQ. The V and J ends lost 3 bases and 2 bases, in that order; junction bases with no gene match: 5. CDR3 sequence: CASSFSDRGNTEAFF. The CDR3 DNA reads TGTGCCAGCAGCTTTTCAGACAGGGGCAACACTGAAGCTTTCTTT.

This clonotype was seen only a few times. The chain is built from TRBV12-3 or TRBV12-4 and TRBJ1-2; TRBD1 matches 7 bases. J lost 7 bases, V lost 6 bases, and 11 bases had no gene match. The CDR3 loop spans 14 amino acids. The CDR3 DNA is TGTGCCAGCAGCCTCACCGGGACAGCTTTTGGCTACACCTTC. This encodes CASSLTGTAFGYTF.

This clonotype occurred many times. The chain links TRBV5-1 to TRBJ2-2; 8 positions match TRBD2. This CDR3 contains 15 residues. Germline CDR1 reads SGHRS; CDR2 reads YFSETQ. V trimming: 0 bases; J trimming: 5 bases; junction bases outside the gene matches: 3. The CDR3 reads CASSLDGTRTGELFF. Written as DNA, the CDR3 is TGCGCCAGCAGCTTGGACGGGACTAGGACCGGGGAGCTGTTTTTT.